This TCR beta chain derives from a study of blood T cell repertoires in COVID-19. Turning to the study itself: The United States, Italy and Spain supplied acute and convalescent COVID-19 samples. PBMCs, B-cell-depleted T cells, or T cells were the source of the cDNA or gDNA that made up the material.

The authors' processing: Amplification of reference gene primers was used by the study to estimate nucleated cell counts. TCRdb keeps only in-frame clones here, not all; method: immunoSEQ multiplex PCR. The DNA gave D and trimming, while V, J and clone size come from that table. The sample includes about 240,000 clones, around 81% of them seen just once. Between the trimmed V and J ends, which lost 10 bases and 9 bases, there was a span of 15 bases. CDR3 length: 11 amino acids. Germline V gives CDR1 LNHDA, CDR2 SQIVND (reference sequence). Sequencing input: peripheral blood. The origin of this receptor is a man in his thirties or forties who had recovered from COVID-19. This chain uses TRBV19 with TRBJ1-1; the D gene is possibly TRBD1 (6 bases). The CDR3 sequence is CATTRRGKAFF. DNA of the CDR3: TGTGCCACCACCCGTAGGGGGAAAGCTTTCTTT.